A single sample is the source of the 14 T cell receptor beta chains below, sequenced in a study of CD8 T cells in ankylosing spondylitis (dated by TCRdb to about 2017). Library generation was performed with 5' RACE. TCRdb shows the sequencer as Illumina HiSeq 2500. TCRdb handled the public reads itself, with Q25 trimming in fastp and clone calling in MiXCR, and kept productive beta chains. Entries are consolidated by CDR3 protein sequence, retaining the most common genes and DNA. The sample has around 340,000 distinct CDR3 sequences on record, roughly 20% of them singletons. The top ten clonotypes cover around 14% of the sample. Sequenced sample: blood, either unsorted or a sorted T cell fraction (not recorded which). These receptor sequences come from a male donor with ankylosing spondylitis or in good health (not recorded which).

There are a few counts of this clonotype. The V and J genes are TRBV4-1 and TRBJ2-7, with no clear D. The V end was cut by 4 bases, the J end by 0 bases, with 13 bases between. The CDR3 is 15 residues long. Germline CDR1 is MGHRA and CDR2 is YSYEKL. The DNA of the CDR3 is TGCGCCAGCAGCCCCGACCCTGGCAGCTCCTACGAGCAGTACTTC. It encodes CASSPDPGSSYEQYF.

The chain combines TRBV28 with TRBJ2-5, with D unclear. V lost 10 bases and J lost 2, with 20 bases in between. The CDR3 is made up of 15 amino acids. Germline V gene data show CDR1 as MDHEN and CDR2 as SYDVKM. As DNA, the CDR3 is TGTGCCACCAATTCTCCGGGCGGCCAACAAGAGACCCAGTACTTC. Translated: CATNSPGGQQETQYF.

This clonotype showed up just a few times. The gene calls are TRBV12-3 or TRBV12-4 and TRBJ2-3; possible D gene TRBD2, 6 bases. The V end lost 7 bases, the J end lost 2 bases, and 16 bases lay between the germline ends. The CDR3 runs 15 residues. The CDR3 loop reads CASTKLAPPTDTQYF. Written as DNA, the CDR3 is TGTGCCAGCACCAAACTAGCCCCCCCCACAGATACGCAGTATTTT.

This rearrangement joins TRBV6-1 to TRBJ2-7; D remains unclear. The CDR3 extends over 13 amino acids. CDR1 and CDR2 from the germline V gene are MNHNS and SASEGT. Trimming took off 3 bases at V and 1 base at J, with 7 bases between the two ends. In nucleotides, the CDR3 is TGTGCCAGCAGTGACGCAGGATCCTACGAGCAGTACTTC. Its protein is CASSDAGSYEQYF.

This sequence joins TRBV28 and TRBJ2-7; D is uncertain. The CDR3 contains 13 residues. The V end was cut by 5 bases, the J end by 6 bases, with 14 bases between. CDR1 is MDHEN, CDR2 SYDVKM, per germline. In DNA, the CDR3 is TGTGCCAGCAGTCCCCGGGTTGCTCGCGAGCAGTACTTC. The encoded protein is CASSPRVAREQYF.

The chain has TRBV7-2 and TRBJ2-1; TRBD2 might be the D (6 bases). This CDR3 spans 16 amino acids. CDR1 is SGHTA, CDR2 FQGNSA, per germline. Trimming pared 5 bases from V and 0 bases from J, leaving 14 bases between. In DNA, the CDR3 is TGTGCCAGCAGCCCATGGGGTAGCGGCTCCTACAATGAGCAGTTCTTC. Translation gives CASSPWGSGSYNEQFF.

The chain couples TRBV5-1 to TRBJ1-2, with D perhaps TRBD1 (5 bases). Germline CDR1 reads SGHRS; CDR2 reads YFSETQ. This CDR3 region has 15 residues. The V gene lost 0 bases and the J gene lost 5 bases, with 14 bases spanning the gap. This CDR3 reads CASSLALGALYGYTF. CDR3 DNA sequence: TGCGCCAGCAGCTTGGCGCTTGGGGCCTTATATGGCTACACCTTC.

This clonotype was detected only a few times. J is TRBJ2-7 and V is TRBV12-3 or TRBV12-4, with 9 bases matching TRBD1. This CDR3 has 14 residues. Trimming took 6 bases from V and 7 from J; bases not matched to a gene: 10. CDR3 protein: CASSFTGTGQEQYF. In DNA form, the CDR3 reads TGTGCCAGCAGCTTCACCGGGACAGGGCAAGAGCAGTACTTC.

The chain is built from TRBV7-9 and TRBJ2-7, with D perhaps TRBD1 (6 bases). The length of the CDR3 is 14 residues. Germline CDR1 reads SEHNR; CDR2 reads FQNEAQ (reference sequence). Trimming shortened V by 5 bases and J by 2 bases, and 13 bases separated the two germline ends. In nucleotides, the CDR3 is TGTGCCAGCAGCCTGACAGGCAGCACCTACGAGCAGTACTTC. Translated, it gives CASSLTGSTYEQYF. Filled out from reference TRBV7-9 and TRBJ2-7, the complete variable domain reads DTGVSQNPRHKITKRGQNVTFRCDPISEHNRLYWYRQTLGQGPEFLTYFQNEAQLEKSRLLSDRFSAERPKGSFSTLEIQRTEQGDSAMYLCASSLTGSTYEQYFGPGTRLTVT.

The chain carries TRBV10-2 and TRBJ2-2; D is unresolved. Germline loops: CDR1 WSHSY, CDR2 SAAADI. V shed 2 bases and J shed 0 bases, with 7 bases lying between them. The CDR3 runs to 15 residues. CDR3 amino acids: CASSEDPSNTGELFF. The CDR3 nucleotides read TGCGCCAGCAGTGAGGATCCTTCGAACACCGGGGAGCTGTTTTTT.

The chain combines TRBV10-3 with TRBJ2-1; D may be TRBD2 (6 bases). The ends were cut back, 10 bases at V and 8 bases at J, with 15 bases in the middle. This CDR3 spans 12 amino acids. In germline, CDR1 is ENHRY, CDR2 SYGVKD. The CDR3 region is CATGATRDEQFF. CDR3 sequence (DNA): TGTGCCACCGGCGCGACTAGAGATGAGCAGTTCTTC.

The rearrangement joins TRBV6-5 to TRBJ2-7; perhaps D is TRBD1 or TRBD2 (5 bases each). The CDR3 is 16 amino acids. Per the germline V gene, CDR1 is MNHEY and CDR2 is SVGAGI. V was cut by 4 bases and J by 2 bases, with 18 bases left in between. CDR3 residues: CASSSTPGQITYEQYF. The CDR3 coding sequence is TGTGCCAGCAGTTCAACCCCGGGGCAGATTACCTACGAGCAGTACTTC.

This clonotype was counted only a few times. The chain carries TRBV15 and TRBJ2-5, with D perhaps matching TRBD1 (6 bases). Germline V gene data show CDR1 as LNHNV and CDR2 as YYDKDF (reference sequence). The CDR3 has 18 amino acids. V shed 2 bases and J shed 3 bases, with 22 bases lying between them. In DNA form, the CDR3 reads TGTGCCACCAGCAGAACAACAGGGATGTTGGGGCTTGAAGAGACCCAGTACTTC. Encoded protein: CATSRTTGMLGLEETQYF.

This clonotype was detected a few times. This chain connects TRBV4-1 to TRBJ2-1, with D unresolved. Deletions cut 1 base from V and 9 bases from J, with 7 bases between. There are 12 residues in the CDR3. In germline, CDR1 is MGHRA, CDR2 YSYEKL. The CDR3 DNA reads TGCGCCAGCAGCCAAGGCTTTACTGAGCAGTTCTTC. Translated: CASSQGFTEQFF.